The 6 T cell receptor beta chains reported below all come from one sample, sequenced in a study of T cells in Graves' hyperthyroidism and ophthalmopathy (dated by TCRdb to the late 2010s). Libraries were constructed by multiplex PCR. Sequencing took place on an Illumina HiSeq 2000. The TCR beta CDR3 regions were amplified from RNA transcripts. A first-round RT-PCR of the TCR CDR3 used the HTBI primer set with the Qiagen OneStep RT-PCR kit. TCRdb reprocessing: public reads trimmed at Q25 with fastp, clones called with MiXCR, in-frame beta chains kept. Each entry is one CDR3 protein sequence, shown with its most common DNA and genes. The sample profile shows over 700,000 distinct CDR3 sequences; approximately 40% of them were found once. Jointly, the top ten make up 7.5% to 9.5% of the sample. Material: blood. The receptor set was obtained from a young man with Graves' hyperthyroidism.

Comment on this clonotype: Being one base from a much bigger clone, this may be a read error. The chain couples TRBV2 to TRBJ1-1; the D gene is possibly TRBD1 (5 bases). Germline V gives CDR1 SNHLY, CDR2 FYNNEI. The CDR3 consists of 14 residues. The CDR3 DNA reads TGTGCCGGCAGTGGTTGGGGGGAGGGGACTGAAGCTTTCTTT. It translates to CAGSGWGEGTEAFF.

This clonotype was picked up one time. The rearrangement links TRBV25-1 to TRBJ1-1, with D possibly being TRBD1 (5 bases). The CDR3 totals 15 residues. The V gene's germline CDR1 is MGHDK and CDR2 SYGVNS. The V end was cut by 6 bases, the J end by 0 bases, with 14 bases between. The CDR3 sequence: CASRVSGILNTEAFF. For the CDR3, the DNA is TGTGCCAGCAGGGTTTCAGGGATTCTGAACACTGAAGCTTTCTTT.

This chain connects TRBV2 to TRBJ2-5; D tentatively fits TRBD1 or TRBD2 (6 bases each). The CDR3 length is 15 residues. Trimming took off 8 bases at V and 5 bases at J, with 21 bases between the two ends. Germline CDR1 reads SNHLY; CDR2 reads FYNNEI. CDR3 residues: CASQGGSVARETQYF. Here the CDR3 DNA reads TGTGCCAGCCAAGGGGGGTCGGTAGCTCGGGAGACCCAGTACTTC. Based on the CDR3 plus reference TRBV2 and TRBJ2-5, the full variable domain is EPEVTQTPSHQVTQMGQEVILRCVPISNHLYFYWYRQILGQKVEFLVSFYNNEISEKSEIFDDQFSVERPDGSNFTLKIRSTKLEDSAMYFCASQGGSVARETQYFGPGTRLLVL.

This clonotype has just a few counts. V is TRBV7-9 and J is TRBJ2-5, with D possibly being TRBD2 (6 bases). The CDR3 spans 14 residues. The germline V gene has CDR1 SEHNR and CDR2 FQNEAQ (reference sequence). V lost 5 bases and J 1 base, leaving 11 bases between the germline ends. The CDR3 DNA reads TGTGCCAGCAGCCGGGGGACTGGCCAAGAGACCCAGTACTTC. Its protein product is CASSRGTGQETQYF.

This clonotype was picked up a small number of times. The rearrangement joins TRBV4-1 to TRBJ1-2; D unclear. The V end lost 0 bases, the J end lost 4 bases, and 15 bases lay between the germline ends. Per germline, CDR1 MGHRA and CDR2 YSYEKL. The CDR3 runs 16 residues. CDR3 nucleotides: TGCGCCAGCAGCCAAGAAGGCACCATCAGCGCCTATGGCTACACCTTC. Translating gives CASSQEGTISAYGYTF.

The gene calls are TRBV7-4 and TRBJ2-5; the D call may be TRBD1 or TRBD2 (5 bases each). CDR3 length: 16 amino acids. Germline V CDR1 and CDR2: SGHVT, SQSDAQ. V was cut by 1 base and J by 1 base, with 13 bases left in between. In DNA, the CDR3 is TGTGCCAGCAGCTTAGTCACCCGGGACGGCCAAGAGACCCAGTACTTC. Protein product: CASSLVTRDGQETQYF. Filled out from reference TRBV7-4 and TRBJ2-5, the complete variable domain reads GAGVSQSPRYKVAKRGRDVALRCDSISGHVTLYWYRQTLGQGSEVLTYSQSDAQRDKSGRPSGRFSAERPERSVSTLKIQRTEQGDSAVYLCASSLVTRDGQETQYFGPGTRLLVL.